The clone carrying this T cell receptor beta chain was recorded only once. This CDR3 has 13 amino acids. Germline V gene lookup returns CDR1 KGHDR and CDR2 SFDVKD. The J segment lost 3 bases and the V segment lost 9 bases, leaving 5 bases of the junction unmatched. First-strand cDNA relied on TRAV- and TRBV-specific primers spanning alpha and beta chains. TCRs were amplified for 15 to 20 PCR cycles with a constant-region primer and V-primer adapter. MiXCR, run by TCRdb on the reads, gives a single entry per CDR3 protein. The sample consists of some 57,000 distinct CDR3 sequences, 20% to 25% of them appearing once. This entry belongs to a study of low-dose radiotherapy and immunotherapy resistance in tumors. Study in general: Cohort 1 was given 0.5 Gy fractions every 2 weeks, 6.5 Gy in total. Daily oral aspirin at 300 mg began on cycle 1 day 1 and lasted four cycles.

Time point defined: after trial treatment. The treatment denotes: LDRT plus nivolumab, ipilimumab, low-dose cyclophosphamide and aspirin (RACIN trial). Eligibility was restricted to patients presenting with advanced solid tumors that lacked tumor-infiltrating lymphocytes. The sequence came from a male donor with prostate cancer. This chain links TRBV24-1 with TRBJ2-5; TRBD1 agrees at 8 bases. The specimen comprised PBMCs, sampled after low-dose radiotherapy plus immunotherapy. This CDR3 is CATQDRAKETQYF. The CDR3 DNA reads as TGTGCCACCCAGGACAGGGCCAAAGAGACCCAGTACTTC.